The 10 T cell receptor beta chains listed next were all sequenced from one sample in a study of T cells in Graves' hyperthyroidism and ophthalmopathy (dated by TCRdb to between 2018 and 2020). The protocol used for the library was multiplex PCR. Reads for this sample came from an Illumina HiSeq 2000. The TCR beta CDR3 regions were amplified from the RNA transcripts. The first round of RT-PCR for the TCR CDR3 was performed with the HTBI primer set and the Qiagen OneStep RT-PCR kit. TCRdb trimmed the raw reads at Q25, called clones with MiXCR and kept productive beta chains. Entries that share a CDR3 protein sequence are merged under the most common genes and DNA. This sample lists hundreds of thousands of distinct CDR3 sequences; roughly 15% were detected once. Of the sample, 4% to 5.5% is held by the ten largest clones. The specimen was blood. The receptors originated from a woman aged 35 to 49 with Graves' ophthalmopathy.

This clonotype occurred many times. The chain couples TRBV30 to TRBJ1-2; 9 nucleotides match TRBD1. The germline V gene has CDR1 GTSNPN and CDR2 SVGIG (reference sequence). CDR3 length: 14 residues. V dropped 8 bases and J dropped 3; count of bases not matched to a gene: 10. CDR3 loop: CAGLRTGGDYGYTF. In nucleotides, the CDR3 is TGTGCCGGGTTACGCACAGGGGGCGACTATGGCTACACCTTC.

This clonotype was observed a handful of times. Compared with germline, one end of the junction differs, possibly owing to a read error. CDR3 sequence: CASSLYGRWETQYF. The CDR3 nucleotides read TGTGCTAGCAGCCTCTACGGACGTTGGGAGACCCAGTACTTC. The chain employs TRBV7-7 and TRBJ2-5; D gene unclear. CDR3 size: 14 residues. CDR1 SSHAT and CDR2 FNYEAQ come from the germline V gene (reference sequence).

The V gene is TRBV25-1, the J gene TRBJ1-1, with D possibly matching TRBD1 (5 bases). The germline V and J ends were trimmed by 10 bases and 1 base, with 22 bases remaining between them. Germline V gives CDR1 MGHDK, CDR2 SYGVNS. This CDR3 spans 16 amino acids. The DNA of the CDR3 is TGTGCCACCAGGTGGGGATGGGGGAGATCGAACACTGAAGCTTTCTTT. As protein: CATRWGWGRSNTEAFF.

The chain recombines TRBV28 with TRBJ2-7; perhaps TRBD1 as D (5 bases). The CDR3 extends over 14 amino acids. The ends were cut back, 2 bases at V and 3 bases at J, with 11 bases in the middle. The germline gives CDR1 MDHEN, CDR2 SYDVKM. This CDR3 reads CASSLLTGRYEQYF. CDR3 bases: TGTGCCAGCAGTTTACTCACAGGCCGCTACGAGCAGTACTTC.

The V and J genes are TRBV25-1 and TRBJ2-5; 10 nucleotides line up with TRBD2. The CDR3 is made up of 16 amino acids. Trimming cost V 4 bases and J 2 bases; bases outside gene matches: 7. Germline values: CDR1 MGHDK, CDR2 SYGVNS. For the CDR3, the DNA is TGTGCCAGCAGTGCTTGGACTAGCGGAAAACAAGAGACCCAGTACTTC. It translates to CASSAWTSGKQETQYF.

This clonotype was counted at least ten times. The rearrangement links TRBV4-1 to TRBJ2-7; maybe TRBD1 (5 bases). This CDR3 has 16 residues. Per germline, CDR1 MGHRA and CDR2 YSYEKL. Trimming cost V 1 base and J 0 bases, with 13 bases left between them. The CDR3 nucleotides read TGCGCCAGCAGCCAAGGTCCAGGGTCCAGCTCCTACGAGCAGTACTTC. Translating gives CASSQGPGSSSYEQYF.

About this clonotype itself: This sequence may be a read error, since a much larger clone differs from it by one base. The CDR3 nucleotides are TGTGCCAGCAGTCTGACGCACTCCCACGAGCAGTACTTC. Its translation: CASSLTHSHEQYF. V usage is TRBV28 and J usage is TRBJ2-7; D is unclear. Germline loops: CDR1 MDHEN, CDR2 SYDVKM. The CDR3 consists of 13 residues.

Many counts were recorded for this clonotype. The CDR3 region has the DNA TGTGCCAGCAGTGCCCCCAGCGCCACCTTCGCCGGGGAGCTGTTTTTT. Translating it yields CASSAPSATFAGELFF. The chain combines TRBV12-3 or TRBV12-4 with TRBJ2-2; D is uncertain. The length of the CDR3 is 16 residues. Between the trimmed V and J ends, which lost 5 bases and 6 bases, there was a span of 19 bases.

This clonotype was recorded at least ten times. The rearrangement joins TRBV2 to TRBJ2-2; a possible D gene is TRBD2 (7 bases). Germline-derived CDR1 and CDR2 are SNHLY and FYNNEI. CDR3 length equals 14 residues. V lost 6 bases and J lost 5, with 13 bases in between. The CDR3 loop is CASRGGRETGELFF. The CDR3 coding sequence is TGTGCCAGCAGGGGGGGGCGAGAAACCGGGGAGCTGTTTTTT.

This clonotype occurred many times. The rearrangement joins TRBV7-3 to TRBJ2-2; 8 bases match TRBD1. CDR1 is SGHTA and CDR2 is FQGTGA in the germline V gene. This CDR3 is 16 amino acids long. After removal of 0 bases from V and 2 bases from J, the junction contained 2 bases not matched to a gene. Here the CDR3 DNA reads TGTGCCAGCAGCTTAACCCCAGGGGGCAACACCGGGGAGCTGTTTTTT. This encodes CASSLTPGGNTGELFF.